This T cell receptor beta chain comes out of a study of T-cell memory formation after mild COVID-19 (dated by TCRdb to the early 2020s). In terms of the full investigation: TCR sequence clusters from the two donors were largely donor specific. Longitudinal TCRalpha and TCRbeta repertoire sequencing tracked T-cell clones expanding and contracting after mild COVID-19 in two donors. The cohort was made up of two young adult volunteers, one female and one male, who were previously healthy. On the study overall, not on this receptor specifically: Some responding clones were found in pre-infection memory, which suggests that pre-existing cross-reactive memory T cells took part in the SARS-CoV-2 response. Clones that contracted from day 15 to 85 showed balanced CD4/CD8 phenotypes, whereas a second wave of clones that expanded from day 15 to 37 leaned towards CD4+. The study covered only a couple of mild cases, and larger cohorts including severe cases with pre-infection samples were considered necessary. SARS-CoV-2 specificity was not confirmed for the second-wave clones peaking on day 37. Contracting CD4+ clones were located mainly in the CM and EM memory subsets, whereas CD8+ clones were found to be enriched in EMRA.

This clonotype was recorded once. No cognate antigen has been identified for it. The input lacks base qualities; no much larger clone sits a single base away. Ficoll-Paque density gradient centrifugation was the method used to isolate PBMCs. The germline V gene sets CDR1 to SGHTA and CDR2 to FQGNSA. V sheds 5 bases and J sheds 3 bases, leaving 17 bases between their ends. There are 15 amino acids in the CDR3, from cysteine to phenylalanine inclusive. The only DNA kept is the CDR3, 45 bases in frame from the first base. Instrument on record: Illumina NovaSeq 6000. cDNA libraries for TCRalpha and TCRbeta were prepared by 5'RACE using constant-segment primers, with sample barcodes and unique molecular identifiers added. Trizol reagent was used to extract RNA from every sample. The libraries were amplified in two PCR steps, and the second step added a second sample barcode and Illumina TruSeq adapters. Sequencing of the libraries was done on an Illumina NovaSeq, producing 2 x 150 bp paired-end reads. The authors' pipeline ran thus. With migec v1.2.7, reads were demultiplexed and then collapsed into UMI-guided consensus sequences. Using mixcr v2.1.11, UMI consensuses were aligned to TRA and TRB V and J templates and then assembled into clonotypes. A clonotype was counted as expanded or contracted only when both edgeR and NoisET called the clonotype significant, with the noise models trained on biological replicates. For edgeR calls, the thresholds were a false discovery rate-adjusted p below 0.01 and a log2 fold-change of 1. As an exploratory analysis of dynamics, max-normalized trajectories of the 1000 most abundant clonotypes were examined with PCA combined with hierarchical clustering. Each responding clone was given a CD4 or CD8 phenotype based on the CD4+ and CD8+ repertoires, which had been sequenced separately. TCRdb trimmed public reads at Q25 via fastp, called clones via MiXCR and kept in-frame beta chains. Entries are consolidated by CDR3 protein sequence, retaining the most common genes and DNA. None of the V and J calls come from the authors' own analysis; TCRdb made them. In all, the sample holds 430,000 or so distinct CDR3 sequences, and around 27% of those were seen once. The top ten clones comprise around an eighth of the sample.

The specimen sequenced was PBMCs or a T cell subset sorted from them (not recorded which). The sequence is built from TRBV7-2 and TRBJ2-7; possibly the D gene is TRBD1, per 7 matching bases. The TCR sequence derives from an adult woman who had mild COVID-19 (a few samples of this study predate the infection). The sample titles of this study are shuffled in the database, so cell type and time point are left out; the donor was told from shared clones. The CDR3 protein sequence reads: CASSTQAGQNYEQYF. The nucleotide sequence is TGTGCCAGCAGCACCCAGGCGGGACAGAACTACGAGCAGTACTTC.